Presented here are 21 T cell receptor beta chains from one specimen sequenced in a study of blood T cell repertoires in COVID-19. Data came from immunoSEQ multiplex PCR; TCRdb stores just in-frame clones and leaves some out. The sample carries 35,000 to 45,000 clones, 85% to 95% recorded once. The sequenced sample consisted of peripheral blood. All receptors derive from a man between 50 and 59 years old with active COVID-19.

This clone has only one observation. This chain joins TRBV19 and TRBJ2-5; TRBD2 aligns across 10 bases. Germline values: CDR1 LNHDA, CDR2 SQIVND (reference sequence). This CDR3 region has 15 residues. The V gene end was trimmed by 4 bases and the J gene end by 5 bases; junction bases not matched to a gene: 7. CDR3 DNA sequence: TGTGCCAGTAGTAGCACGGGACTAGCGCTCGAGACCCAGTACTTC. It codes for CASSSTGLALETQYF. Full variable domain (remainder filled in from reference TRBV19 and TRBJ2-5): DGGITQSPKYLFRKEGQNVTLSCEQNLNHDAMYWYRQDPGQGLRLIYYSQIVNDFQKGDIAEGYSVSREKKESFPLTVTSAQKNPTAFYLCASSSTGLALETQYFGPGTRLLVL.

The chain recombines TRBV6-4 with TRBJ2-5, with 8 bases lining up with TRBD1. The junction had 5 bases not matched to a gene; V was cut back by 5 bases and J by 0 bases. CDR3 size: 15 residues. Germline values: CDR1 MRHNA, CDR2 SNTAGT. CDR3 in DNA: TGTGCCAGCAGTACAGGGGGTCCGTACCAAGAGACCCAGTACTTC. Amino acid sequence: CASSTGGPYQETQYF.

The rearrangement links TRBV29-1 to TRBJ2-3, with 9 bases identical to TRBD1. The germline gives CDR1 SQVTM, CDR2 ANQGSEA. J lost 5 bases, V lost 6 bases, and 6 bases had no gene match. The CDR3 is 13 amino acids. CDR3: CSVGGTGLDTQYF. DNA for the CDR3: TGCAGCGTGGGGGGGACAGGGTTAGATACGCAGTATTTT.

The DNA of the CDR3 is TGTGCCAGCACCCCGTACAGGCCAGACGCGTATGGCTACACCTTC. This translates into CASTPYRPDAYGYTF. The rearrangement joins TRBV28 to TRBJ1-2, with D maybe TRBD1 (5 bases). The CDR3 has 15 amino acids. V shed 7 bases and J shed 5 bases, with 20 bases lying between them. The germline CDR1 and CDR2 sequences are MDHEN and SYDVKM.

The chain employs TRBV19 and TRBJ2-1; TRBD2 matches 9 bases. Per germline, CDR1 LNHDA and CDR2 SQIVND (reference sequence). The CDR3 is 14 residues long. J gave up 3 bases and V 10 bases, and 7 bases lay outside the gene matches. The CDR3 region is CATRLAEYYNEQFF. In DNA form, the CDR3 reads TGTGCCACGCGACTAGCGGAGTACTACAATGAGCAGTTCTTC.

The chain carries TRBV28 and TRBJ2-1; D perhaps matches TRBD2 (6 bases). This CDR3 spans 14 amino acids. Trimming stripped 6 bases from V and 0 bases from J, with 9 bases between. Germline values: CDR1 MDHEN, CDR2 SYDVKM. In DNA, the CDR3 is TGTGCCAGCAGCATCGGGGGCTCCTACAATGAGCAGTTCTTC. It codes for CASSIGGSYNEQFF.

DNA of the CDR3: TGCGCCAGCAGCCAAGACCCCCTAGGGGGCTCTGGGGCCAACGTCCTGACTTTC. It yields the protein CASSQDPLGGSGANVLTF. The chain has TRBV4-1 and TRBJ2-6; a possible D gene is TRBD1 (6 bases). Trimming took off 0 bases at V and 0 bases at J, with 12 bases between the two ends. CDR1 and CDR2 from the germline V gene are MGHRA and YSYEKL. CDR3 length: 18 residues.

The V gene is TRBV6-5, the J gene TRBJ2-5; D perhaps matches TRBD1 (5 bases). This CDR3 region has 12 residues. In germline, CDR1 is MNHEY, CDR2 SVGAGI. The germline V and J ends were trimmed by 8 bases and 4 bases, with 11 bases remaining between them. In DNA, the CDR3 is TGTGCCAGCGGTAACAGGCGAGAGACCCAGTACTTC. As protein: CASGNRRETQYF.

V usage is TRBV3-1 (or the pseudogene TRBV3-2) and J usage is TRBJ2-1; no clear D. Germline V CDR1 and CDR2: LGHDT, YNNKEL (reference sequence). This CDR3 has 15 residues. Deletions cut 1 base from V and 1 base from J, with 8 bases between. The CDR3 sequence is CASSQGALSYNEQFF. In nucleotides, the CDR3 is TGTGCCAGCAGCCAAGGGGCCCTATCCTACAATGAGCAGTTCTTC.

The sample holds a few counts of this clone. The V gene is TRBV10-1, the J gene TRBJ2-7, with TRBD1 matching over 8 bases. The V gene's germline CDR1 is WNHNN and CDR2 SYGVQD (reference sequence). Trimming removed 0 bases from V and 6 bases from J; junction bases left unmatched: 4. The CDR3 is 14 amino acids. The CDR3 is CASSESGTGREQYF. The DNA for the CDR3 is TGCGCCAGCAGTGAGTCTGGGACAGGCCGCGAGCAGTACTTC.

This clone was picked up a small number of times. The chain couples TRBV5-1 to TRBJ2-1; D is perhaps TRBD2 (5 bases). Deletions cut 0 bases from V and 6 bases from J, with 10 bases between. The CDR3 runs 14 residues. Germline CDR1 and CDR2: SGHRS and YFSETQ. The CDR3 coding sequence is TGCGCCAGCAGCTTGGTGGGAGTTATCAATGAGCAGTTCTTC. Translation gives CASSLVGVINEQFF.

The chain joins TRBV5-6 to TRBJ2-1; D gene ambiguous. Looked up from germline, CDR1 is SGHDT and CDR2 is YYEEEE. The ends were cut back, 5 bases at V and 0 bases at J, with 12 bases in the middle. This CDR3 contains 15 residues. Here the CDR3 DNA reads TGTGCCAGCAGGTGGGCGACGGACTCCTACAATGAGCAGTTCTTC. It specifies CASRWATDSYNEQFF.

The chain recombines TRBV5-1 with TRBJ1-6, with 7 positions matching TRBD1. V gave up 1 base and J gave up 10 bases; unmatched junction bases: 14. The CDR3 is 17 amino acids. Germline V gene lookup returns CDR1 SGHRS and CDR2 YFSETQ. The CDR3 region is CASSLFGGDRETSPLHF. The DNA of the CDR3 is TGCGCCAGCAGCTTGTTCGGGGGCGACAGGGAAACCTCACCCCTCCACTTT. The whole variable domain, remainder taken from reference TRBV5-1 and TRBJ1-6, is KAGVTQTPRYLIKTRGQQVTLSCSPISGHRSVSWYQQTPGQGLQFLFEYFSETQRNKGNFPGRFSGRQFSNSRSEMNVSTLELGDSALYLCASSLFGGDRETSPLHFGNGTRLTVT.

V is TRBV6-1 and J is TRBJ1-5, with 8 bases fitting TRBD1. The V and J ends lost 3 bases and 5 bases, in that order; junction bases with no gene match: 15. Per the germline V gene, CDR1 is MNHNS and CDR2 is SASEGT. CDR3 length: 18 amino acids. CDR3 region: CASSDTFSAGGRDQPQHF. CDR3 coding DNA: TGTGCCAGCAGTGATACTTTTTCGGCAGGGGGCAGGGATCAGCCCCAGCATTTT.

The rearrangement links TRBV5-1 to TRBJ2-3; D might be TRBD2 (6 bases). The ends were cut back, 1 base at V and 4 bases at J, with 13 bases in the middle. Germline-derived CDR1 and CDR2 are SGHRS and YFSETQ. The CDR3 totals 15 residues. The CDR3 DNA follows: TGCGCCAGCAGCTTGCACGGAACTAGCTCAGATACGCAGTATTTT. Amino acid sequence: CASSLHGTSSDTQYF.

V gene TRBV30 combines with J gene TRBJ1-1; D gene unclear. V lost 0 bases, J lost 7 bases, and 6 bases lay in between. The germline CDR1 and CDR2 sequences are GTSNPN and SVGIG (reference sequence). This CDR3 has 11 amino acids. The CDR3 DNA reads as TGTGCCTGGAGTGTCAGGAATGAAGCTTTCTTT. Amino acids: CAWSVRNEAFF.

The chain links TRBV6-6 to TRBJ2-1, with TRBD1 as a possible D gene (6 bases). Germline CDR1 is MNHNY and CDR2 is SVGAGI (reference sequence). The CDR3 is 14 amino acids. V dropped 5 bases and J dropped 3 bases, with 11 bases sitting between them. CDR3 region: CASSAQGLYNEQFF. DNA of the CDR3: TGTGCCAGCAGTGCTCAGGGGCTCTACAATGAGCAGTTCTTC.

The chain combines TRBV7-3 with TRBJ2-2, with 10 bases aligning to TRBD2. The junction had 8 bases not matched to a gene; V was cut back by 7 bases and J by 6 bases. The germline gives CDR1 SGHTA, CDR2 FQGTGA. The CDR3 contains 15 residues. CDR3 DNA: TGTGCCAGCAACATAGCGGGAGGAGAAGCCGGGGAGCTGTTTTTT. Protein sequence: CASNIAGGEAGELFF.

CDR3: CASSKDHLGTGDEKLFF. The CDR3 DNA follows: TGTGCCAGCAGCAAAGACCACCTCGGGACAGGGGATGAAAAACTGTTTTTT. This rearrangement joins TRBV2 to TRBJ1-4; 10 nucleotides line up with TRBD1. The CDR3 totals 17 residues. From germline, CDR1 is SNHLY and CDR2 FYNNEI. V gave up 6 bases and J gave up 6 bases; unmatched junction bases: 13.

The chain uses TRBV28 and TRBJ2-1, with D unresolved. Looked up from germline, CDR1 is MDHEN and CDR2 is SYDVKM. The length of the CDR3 is 15 residues. V dropped 6 bases and J dropped 0 bases, with 12 bases sitting between them. CDR3 region: CASRRKPSSYNEQFF. The CDR3 coding sequence is TGTGCCAGCAGGAGGAAACCAAGCTCCTACAATGAGCAGTTCTTC. Combining the CDR3 with reference TRBV28 and TRBJ2-1 gives the whole variable domain DVKVTQSSRYLVKRTGEKVFLECVQDMDHENMFWYRQDPGLGLRLIYFSYDVKMKEKGDIPEGYSVSREKKERFSLILESASTNQTSMYLCASRRKPSSYNEQFFGPGTRLTVL.

The chain recombines TRBV28 with TRBJ1-5, with a tentative D call TRBD1 (5 bases). Trimming shortened V by 3 bases and J by 11 bases, and 8 bases separated the two germline ends. The CDR3 consists of 11 residues. Germline V gene data show CDR1 as MDHEN and CDR2 as SYDVKM. The CDR3 loop is CASSFRGSQHF. In DNA, the CDR3 is TGTGCCAGCAGTTTTAGGGGTTCCCAGCATTTT.